Shown below are 15 T cell receptor beta chains from a single sample sequenced in a study of Graves' ophthalmopathy and Graves' hyperthyroidism. Amplification of TCR beta CDR3 regions used RNA transcripts. Second-round multiplex PCR followed a first-round RT-PCR using HTBI primers. MiXCR was run by TCRdb on the multiplex PCR reads, yielding one entry per CDR3 protein. Counted here are approximately 410,000 distinct CDR3 sequences, 15% occurring once; the ten biggest clones make up roughly 7%. The sequenced sample consisted of peripheral blood. Receptor source: a woman under 30 with stable Graves' hyperthyroidism.

Ten or more counts support this clonotype. The chain uses TRBV6-1 and TRBJ2-7; either TRBD1 or TRBD2 may supply D (5 bases each). CDR1 and CDR2 (germline): MNHNS, SASEGT. V was trimmed by 1 base and J by 3 bases, leaving 10 bases between them. CDR3 length: 14 residues. The CDR3 region is CASSEGGSDYEQYF. Here the CDR3 DNA reads TGTGCCAGCAGTGAAGGGGGGTCGGACTACGAGCAGTACTTC.

This clonotype was seen at least ten times. The chain has TRBV29-1 and TRBJ2-7, with 12 bases matching TRBD1. There are 15 residues in the CDR3. J was trimmed by 3 bases and V by 5 bases; bases with no gene match: 8. Germline loops: CDR1 SQVTM, CDR2 ANQGSEA. The chain's CDR3 is CSVRDRGRDFYEQYF. The CDR3 DNA reads as TGCAGCGTTCGGGACAGGGGGCGTGATTTCTACGAGCAGTACTTC.

This clonotype has at least ten counts. The chain recombines TRBV27 with TRBJ1-6, with 9 bases fitting TRBD1. Germline assignment: CDR1 MNHEY and CDR2 SMNVEV (reference sequence). The CDR3 runs 17 residues. V dropped 3 bases and J dropped 9; count of bases not matched to a gene: 12. The CDR3 coding sequence is TGTGCCAGCAGTTTGGCCCCCCACAGGGGGCTAAGTTCACCCCTCCACTTT. Translation: CASSLAPHRGLSSPLHF.

This clonotype was counted ten times or more. The chain uses TRBV6-4 and TRBJ1-1, with TRBD1 matching over 7 bases. CDR1 is MRHNA and CDR2 is SNTAGT in the germline V gene. The junction had 7 bases not matched to a gene; V was cut back by 6 bases and J by 3 bases. The CDR3 sequence is 14 residues long. CDR3 in DNA: TGTGCCAGCAGGGACCTTGACAGGGACACTGAAGCTTTCTTT. It yields the protein CASRDLDRDTEAFF.

This clonotype was seen at least ten times. V is TRBV20-1 and J is TRBJ1-5; D perhaps matches TRBD1 (6 bases). The CDR3 spans 14 residues. With 2 bases removed from V and 4 bases from J, the gap between germline ends came to 12 bases. CDR1 is DFQATT and CDR2 is SNEGSKA in the germline V gene (reference sequence). Here the CDR3 DNA reads TGCAGTGCTAGACCAGGGGTATGGAATCAGCCCCAGCATTTT. Translation: CSARPGVWNQPQHF.

The table lists this clonotype with many counts. The chain is built from TRBV11-2 and TRBJ2-5; either TRBD1 or TRBD2 may fit D (7 bases each). CDR1 is SGHAT, CDR2 FQNNGV, per germline. V shed 4 bases and J shed 2 bases, with 14 bases lying between them. The CDR3 extends over 15 amino acids. The CDR3 nucleotides read TGTGCCAGCAGCTCAGGGGGGGTAGGACAAGAGACCCAGTACTTC. Translated, it gives CASSSGGVGQETQYF.

This clonotype has ten or more counts. This sequence joins TRBV19 and TRBJ1-2, with 9 nucleotides matching TRBD1. This CDR3 contains 15 residues. With 3 bases clipped from V and 6 bases from J, the junction kept 8 bases outside the gene matches. In germline, CDR1 is LNHDA, CDR2 SQIVND (reference sequence). The CDR3 bases are TGTGCCAGTAGTATCACAGGGGGCCAATCTGATGGCTACACCTTC. Translated, it gives CASSITGGQSDGYTF.

There are many counts of this clonotype. V usage is TRBV5-1 and J usage is TRBJ1-6; the match to TRBD1 covers 7 bases. The junction had 12 bases not matched to a gene; V was cut back by 2 bases and J by 1 base. This CDR3 comprises 19 residues. CDR1 is SGHRS, CDR2 YFSETQ, per germline. The DNA of the CDR3 is TGCGCCAGCAGCTTAAGTGGCAGGGGGACGAAATCCTATAATTCACCCCTCCACTTT. This translates into CASSLSGRGTKSYNSPLHF. Based on the CDR3 plus reference TRBV5-1 and TRBJ1-6, the full variable domain is KAGVTQTPRYLIKTRGQQVTLSCSPISGHRSVSWYQQTPGQGLQFLFEYFSETQRNKGNFPGRFSGRQFSNSRSEMNVSTLELGDSALYLCASSLSGRGTKSYNSPLHFGNGTRLTVT.

This clonotype was counted a few times. J is TRBJ1-1 and V is TRBV6-5; D is undetermined. Trimming removed 2 bases from V and 0 bases from J, with 7 bases in between. Germline V gene lookup returns CDR1 MNHEY and CDR2 SVGAGI. CDR3 length equals 14 residues. CDR3 coding DNA: TGTGCCAGCAGTTACGGTATCGTGAACACTGAAGCTTTCTTT. Translation gives CASSYGIVNTEAFF.

The chain uses TRBV12-5 and TRBJ1-5, with 8 bases matching TRBD1. The CDR3 extends over 13 amino acids. The J segment lost 4 bases and the V segment lost 8 bases, leaving 4 bases of the junction unmatched. Looked up from germline, CDR1 is LGHNT and CDR2 is FRNRAP. The CDR3 DNA is TGTGCTAGTCAGGGGGCTATGAATCAGCCCCAGCATTTT. Amino acid sequence: CASQGAMNQPQHF.

V gene TRBV20-1 combines with J gene TRBJ1-2; 7 bases agree with TRBD1. CDR3 size: 12 residues. Germline-derived CDR1 and CDR2 are DFQATT and SNEGSKA (reference sequence). V dropped 2 bases and J dropped 3; count of bases not matched to a gene: 0. The CDR3, as DNA: TGCAGTGCTAGACAGGGGGACTATGGCTACACCTTC. This sequence encodes CSARQGDYGYTF.

This clonotype showed up many times. This chain connects TRBV10-1 to TRBJ1-2; 8 positions match TRBD1. The CDR3 runs to 15 residues. Losses at the gene ends were 4 bases for V and 6 bases for J; bases not matched to a gene: 10. The V gene's germline CDR1 is WNHNN and CDR2 SYGVQD (reference sequence). The DNA of the CDR3 is TGCGCCAGCAGTGGGAGAAGGACAGGGCCCCATGGCTACACCTTC. Translated, it gives CASSGRRTGPHGYTF.

This clonotype was picked up many times. The chain employs TRBV6-2 or TRBV6-3 and TRBJ1-2, with TRBD1 as a possible D gene (6 bases). Trimming took 0 bases from V and 4 from J, leaving 21 bases between them. The CDR3 is 18 amino acids. Germline CDR1 MNHEY, CDR2 SVGEGT. CDR3 residues: CASSYSILGRGSGYGYTF. CDR3 bases: TGTGCCAGCAGTTACTCGATTTTGGGAAGGGGGTCCGGCTATGGCTACACCTTC.

This clonotype was observed many times. The rearrangement links TRBV4-2 to TRBJ1-3; D is ambiguous. Germline V CDR1 and CDR2: LGHNA, YNFKEQ. The CDR3 contains 16 residues. The V and J ends lost 0 bases and 0 bases respectively, with 9 bases between them. The CDR3 reads CASSQEGLTSGNTIYF. CDR3 DNA: TGTGCCAGCAGCCAAGAAGGGCTCACCTCTGGAAACACCATATATTTT.

Ten or more counts support this clonotype. The chain carries TRBV19 and TRBJ1-1; D gene unclear. The CDR3 contains 13 residues. V lost 6 bases, J lost 0 bases, and 8 bases lay in between. Per germline, CDR1 LNHDA and CDR2 SQIVND (reference sequence). CDR3 DNA sequence: TGTGCCAGTAGCAAGACACTGAACACTGAAGCTTTCTTT. Its protein is CASSKTLNTEAFF.